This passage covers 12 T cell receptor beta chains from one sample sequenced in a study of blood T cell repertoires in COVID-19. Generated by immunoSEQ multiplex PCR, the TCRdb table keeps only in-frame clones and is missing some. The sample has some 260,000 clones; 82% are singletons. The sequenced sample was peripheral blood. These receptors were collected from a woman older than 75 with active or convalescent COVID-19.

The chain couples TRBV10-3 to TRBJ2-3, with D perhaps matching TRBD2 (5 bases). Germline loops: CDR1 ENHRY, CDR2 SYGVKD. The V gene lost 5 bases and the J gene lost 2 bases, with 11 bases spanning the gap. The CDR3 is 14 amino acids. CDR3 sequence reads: CAISNERLTDTQYF. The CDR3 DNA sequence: TGTGCCATCAGTAATGAGCGGCTCACAGATACGCAGTATTTT.

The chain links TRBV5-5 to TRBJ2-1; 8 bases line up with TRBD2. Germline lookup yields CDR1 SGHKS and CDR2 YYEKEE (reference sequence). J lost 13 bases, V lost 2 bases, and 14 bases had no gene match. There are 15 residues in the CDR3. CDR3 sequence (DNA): TGTGCCAGCAGCTTCCTATTAATAGCGGGAAAGGTCCAGTTCTTC. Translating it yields CASSFLLIAGKVQFF.

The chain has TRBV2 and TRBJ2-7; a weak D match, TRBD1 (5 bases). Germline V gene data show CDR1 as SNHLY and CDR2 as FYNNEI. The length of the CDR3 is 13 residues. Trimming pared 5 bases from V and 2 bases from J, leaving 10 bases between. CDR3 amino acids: CASSLRQTYEQYF. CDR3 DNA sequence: TGTGCCAGCAGTCTACGACAGACCTACGAGCAGTACTTC.

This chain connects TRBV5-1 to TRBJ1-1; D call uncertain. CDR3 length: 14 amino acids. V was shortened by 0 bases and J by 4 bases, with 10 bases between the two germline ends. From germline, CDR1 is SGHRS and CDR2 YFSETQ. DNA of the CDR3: TGCGCCAGCAGCTTGGACGGGGTCAGCACTGAAGCTTTCTTT. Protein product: CASSLDGVSTEAFF.

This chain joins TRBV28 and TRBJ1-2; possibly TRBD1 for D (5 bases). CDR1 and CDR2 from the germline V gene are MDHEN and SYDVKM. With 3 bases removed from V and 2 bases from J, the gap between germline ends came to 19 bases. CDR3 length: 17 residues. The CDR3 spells CASSLNMAGQVNYGYTF. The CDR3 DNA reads TGTGCCAGCAGTTTGAATATGGCAGGGCAAGTCAACTATGGCTACACCTTC.

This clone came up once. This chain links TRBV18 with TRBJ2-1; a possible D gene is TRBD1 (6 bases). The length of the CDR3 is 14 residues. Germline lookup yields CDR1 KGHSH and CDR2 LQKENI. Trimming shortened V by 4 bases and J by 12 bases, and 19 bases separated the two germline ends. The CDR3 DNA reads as TGTGCCAGCTCACACTCCCGGGACACCCAAGTGCAGTTCTTC. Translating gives CASSHSRDTQVQFF.

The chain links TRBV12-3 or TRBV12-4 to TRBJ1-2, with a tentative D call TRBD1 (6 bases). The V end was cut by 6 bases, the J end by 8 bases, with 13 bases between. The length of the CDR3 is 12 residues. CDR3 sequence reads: CASSRGGGGYTF. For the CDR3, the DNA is TGTGCCAGCAGCCGAGGGGGGGGAGGCTACACCTTC.

CDR3 bases: TGTGCCAGCAGCGTAGGTGAGGGTTTTCTTCATGGCTACACCTTC. Its protein is CASSVGEGFLHGYTF. The chain has TRBV9 and TRBJ1-2; D unclear. Germline V gene sequence: CDR1 SGDLS, CDR2 YYNGEE. The ends were cut back, 0 bases at V and 6 bases at J, with 15 bases in the middle. This CDR3 region has 15 residues.

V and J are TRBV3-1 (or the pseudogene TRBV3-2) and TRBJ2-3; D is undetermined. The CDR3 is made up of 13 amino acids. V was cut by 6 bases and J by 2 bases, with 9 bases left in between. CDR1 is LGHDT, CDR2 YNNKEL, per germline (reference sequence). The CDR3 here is CASSPGTTDTQYF. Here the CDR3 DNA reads TGTGCCAGCAGTCCTGGCACCACAGATACGCAGTATTTT.

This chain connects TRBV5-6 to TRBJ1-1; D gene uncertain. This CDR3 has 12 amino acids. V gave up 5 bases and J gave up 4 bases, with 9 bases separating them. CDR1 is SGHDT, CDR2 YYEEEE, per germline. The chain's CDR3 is CASSSGSTEAFF. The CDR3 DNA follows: TGTGCCAGCAGTTCGGGGTCCACTGAAGCTTTCTTT.

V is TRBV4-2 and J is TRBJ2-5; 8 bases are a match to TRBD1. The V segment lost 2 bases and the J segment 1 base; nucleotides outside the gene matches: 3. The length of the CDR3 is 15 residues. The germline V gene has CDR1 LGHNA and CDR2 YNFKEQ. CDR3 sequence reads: CASSQPQGAQETQYF. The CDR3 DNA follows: TGTGCCAGCAGCCAACCCCAGGGGGCCCAAGAGACCCAGTACTTC.

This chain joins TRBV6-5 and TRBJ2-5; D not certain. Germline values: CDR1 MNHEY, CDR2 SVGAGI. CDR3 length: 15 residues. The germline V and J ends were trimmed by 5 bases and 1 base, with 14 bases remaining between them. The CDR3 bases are TGTGCCAGCAGTCAAACTCACGTGTCCCAAGAGACCCAGTACTTC. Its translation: CASSQTHVSQETQYF.